This TCR beta chain was documented in a study of T cell changes during pregnancy in multiple sclerosis. Assay used: immunoSEQ multiplex PCR; TCRdb lists only in-frame clones, some missing. The repertoire has tens of thousands of clones, about 94% of them found once; the top ten carry about 2.3%. This clone was counted a single time. This TCR was sampled from a female donor with multiple sclerosis, enrolled in a pregnancy study. The material was peripheral blood, obtained in the third trimester of pregnancy.

Here the CDR3 DNA reads TGCAGCGTTGAAGGGGACAGAAACTATGGCTACACCTTC. It codes for CSVEGDRNYGYTF. The chain joins TRBV29-1 to TRBJ1-2; 7 nucleotides line up with TRBD1. With V trimmed by 1 base and J by 2 bases, 1 base remained unmatched. Germline V lookup: CDR1 SQVTM, CDR2 ANQGSEA. The CDR3 is 13 residues long. The variable domain in full, with the rest retrieved from reference TRBV29-1 and TRBJ1-2, is SAVISQKPSRDICQRGTSLTIQCQVDSQVTMMFWYRQQPGQSLTLIATANQGSEATYESGFVIDKFPISRPNLTFSTLTVSNMSPEDSSIYLCSVEGDRNYGYTFGSGTRLTVV.